This T cell receptor (beta chain) was retrieved from a study of blood T cell repertoires in COVID-19. Looking at the study overall: The United States, Italy and Spain supplied acute and convalescent COVID-19 samples.

The germline gives CDR1 SNHLY, CDR2 FYNNEI. V lost 7 bases to trimming and J lost 6 bases; unmatched junction nucleotides: 19. The CDR3 runs 17 residues. Living in 20 to 30 US areas, the participants were between roughly 18 and 89 years of age. Membership in each cohort depended on participant-reported clinical history. Two negative PCRs, clearance, or symptom resolution were required of recovered Cohort 3 donors. Sequencing was performed with immunoSEQ multiplex PCR; in TCRdb, only in-frame clones are kept and a portion is missing. This table holds approximately 470,000 clones, around 90% found once.

Sequenced input: PBMCs or T cells enriched from blood (not recorded which). This receptor was taken from a woman aged 18-29 years who had recovered from COVID-19. The gene calls are TRBV2 and TRBJ1-1; 8 nucleotides line up with TRBD1. In nucleotides, the CDR3 is TGTGCCAGCAAGGGGGGATTCGGCACAGGGGGGATGGCTGAAGCTTTCTTT. The encoded protein is CASKGGFGTGGMAEAFF. The entire variable domain, with the rest obtained from reference TRBV2 and TRBJ1-1, is as follows: EPEVTQTPSHQVTQMGQEVILRCVPISNHLYFYWYRQILGQKVEFLVSFYNNEISEKSEIFDDQFSVERPDGSNFTLKIRSTKLEDSAMYFCASKGGFGTGGMAEAFFGQGTRLTVV.